A single sample gave rise to the 30 T cell receptor beta chains below, sequenced in a study of identical twins. TCRdb re-derived calls from the 5' RACE reads in MiXCR, one entry per CDR3 protein. The sample consists of more than 1.5 million distinct CDR3 sequences, 25% to 35% of them appearing once. Sequences were obtained from cord blood. The receptor set was obtained from a newborn girl in good health.

The count of this clonotype is one. The rearrangement joins TRBV4-2 to TRBJ2-3, with D maybe TRBD1 (5 bases). Looked up from germline, CDR1 is LGHNA and CDR2 is YNFKEQ. This CDR3 is built from 15 residues. The ends were cut back, 4 bases at V and 0 bases at J, with 11 bases in the middle. The CDR3 DNA reads as TGTGCCAGCAGCCCCCACAGGATAAGCACAGATACGCAGTATTTT. As protein: CASSPHRISTDTQYF.

V gene TRBV29-1 combines with J gene TRBJ1-1, with D possibly matching TRBD1 (5 bases). Germline CDR1 is SQVTM and CDR2 is ANQGSEA. The CDR3 has 12 amino acids. The CDR3 loop reads CSAGQGGSEAFF. The CDR3 DNA sequence: TGCAGTGCCGGGCAGGGTGGATCTGAAGCTTTCTTT.

This chain joins TRBV20-1 and TRBJ2-1, with 7 bases identical to TRBD2. Germline trimming cut 6 bases from V and 0 bases from J; bases unmatched to any gene: 8. The CDR3 covers 15 residues. Germline CDR1 is DFQATT and CDR2 is SNEGSKA (reference sequence). The CDR3 region has the DNA TGCAGTGCCCACTCGGGCGGGGGCTCCTACAATGAGCAGTTCTTC. Residues: CSAHSGGGSYNEQFF.

The chain recombines TRBV10-2 with TRBJ2-3; TRBD2 might be the D (5 bases). The length of the CDR3 is 15 residues. Germline CDR1 reads WSHSY; CDR2 reads SAAADI. Trimming stripped 6 bases from V and 2 bases from J, with 15 bases between. DNA for the CDR3: TGCGCCAGCAGCGAGGGCGCAGTTCACACAGATACGCAGTATTTT. This sequence encodes CASSEGAVHTDTQYF.

The chain is built from TRBV12-3 or TRBV12-4 and TRBJ1-4, with a weak D call TRBD1 (5 bases). This CDR3 comprises 15 residues. Trimming took 1 base from V and 4 from J, leaving 10 bases between them. CDR3 DNA: TGTGCCAGCAGTTTAGGTACCAGGGATAATGAAAAACTGTTTTTT. Amino acid sequence: CASSLGTRDNEKLFF.

This clonotype was picked up a small number of times. The J gene is TRBJ1-1, the V gene TRBV30; D remains unclear. Trimming removed 3 bases from V and 3 bases from J, with 17 bases in between. The CDR3 extends over 15 amino acids. Germline lookup yields CDR1 GTSNPN and CDR2 SVGIG (reference sequence). The CDR3 sequence: CAWRFRGSGHTEAFF. CDR3 DNA: TGTGCCTGGAGGTTTAGAGGGAGTGGGCACACTGAAGCTTTCTTT. The whole variable domain, remainder taken from reference TRBV30 and TRBJ1-1, is SQTIHQWPATLVQPVGSPLSLECTVEGTSNPNLYWYRQAAGRGLQLLFYSVGIGQISSEVPQNLSASRPQDRQFILSSKKLLLSDSGFYLCAWRFRGSGHTEAFFGQGTRLTVV.

The chain combines TRBV7-7 with TRBJ2-1; TRBD2 matches 7 bases. Germline loops: CDR1 SSHAT, CDR2 FNYEAQ (reference sequence). The CDR3 is made up of 16 amino acids. Trimming at V came to 3 bases and at J to 1 base, leaving 6 bases not matched to a gene. In DNA, the CDR3 is TGTGCCAGCAGCTTCCTGACTAGCCCTTCCTACAATGAGCAGTTCTTC. Encoded protein: CASSFLTSPSYNEQFF. Using reference TRBV7-7 and TRBJ2-1 for the parts outside the CDR3, the full variable domain is GAGVSQSPRYKVTKRGQDVTLRCDPISSHATLYWYQQALGQGPEFLTYFNYEAQPDKSGLPSDRFSAERPEGSISTLTIQRTEQRDSAMYRCASSFLTSPSYNEQFFGPGTRLTVL.

This chain connects TRBV7-2 to TRBJ2-3; 8 bases line up with TRBD2. V shed 4 bases, J shed 2 bases, and the junction held 8 bases outside the gene matches. Germline CDR1 SGHTA, CDR2 FQGNSA. There are 16 residues in the CDR3. The CDR3 region is CASSSNAGGPTDTQYF. The CDR3 bases are TGTGCCAGCAGCTCGAACGCGGGAGGCCCCACAGATACGCAGTATTTT. The variable domain in full, completed from reference TRBV7-2 and TRBJ2-3, reads GAGVSQSPSNKVTEKGKDVELRCDPISGHTALYWYRQSLGQGLEFLIYFQGNSAPDKSGLPSDRFSAERTGGSVSTLTIQRTQQEDSAVYLCASSSNAGGPTDTQYFGPGTRLTVL.

V is TRBV7-9 and J is TRBJ1-1, with TRBD1 as a possible D gene (6 bases). CDR3 length: 11 amino acids. Per the germline V gene, CDR1 is SEHNR and CDR2 is FQNEAQ (reference sequence). In DNA, the CDR3 is TGTACATACAGGGCGGGGACTGAAGCTTTCTTT. Translation gives CTYRAGTEAFF.

To note about this clonotype: Mismatch with germline at one junction end may stem from a read error. The chain links TRBV3-1 to TRBJ2-4; D possibly corresponds to TRBD1 (5 bases). The length of the CDR3 is 16 residues. Germline CDR1 reads LGHDT; CDR2 reads YNNKEL (reference sequence). CDR3 sequence: CVSSQVGVIAKNIQYF. CDR3 DNA sequence: TGTGTCAGCAGCCAAGTAGGGGTAATAGCCAAAAACATTCAGTACTTC.

The chain joins TRBV27 to TRBJ2-3; possible D gene TRBD2, 6 bases. Germline-derived CDR1 and CDR2 are MNHEY and SMNVEV (reference sequence). The V gene lost 11 bases and the J gene lost 6 bases, with 12 bases spanning the gap. The CDR3 runs to 11 residues. This CDR3 is CAARRGDTQYF. The CDR3 DNA reads TGTGCCGCCAGGAGGGGCGATACGCAGTATTTT.

This clonotype was recorded a few times. The V gene is TRBV30, the J gene TRBJ2-5; D gene uncertain. The ends were cut back, 4 bases at V and 5 bases at J, with 8 bases in the middle. Germline V lookup: CDR1 GTSNPN, CDR2 SVGIG (reference sequence). The CDR3 has 11 residues. CDR3 DNA sequence: TGTGCCTGGACAACCCTGGAGACCCAGTACTTC. Translating gives CAWTTLETQYF.

This clonotype showed up just once. This chain connects TRBV28 to TRBJ2-2; weak D call: TRBD2 (6 bases). Germline values: CDR1 MDHEN, CDR2 SYDVKM. The CDR3 contains 15 residues. The V end was cut by 2 bases, the J end by 7 bases, with 14 bases between. As DNA, the CDR3 is TGTGCCAGCAGTTTAGGGCCTAGCGCGAGCGGGGAGCTGTTTTTT. Its translation: CASSLGPSASGELFF.

V usage is TRBV6-5 and J usage is TRBJ2-4; TRBD2 matches at 12 bases. The J call is in doubt because the DNA end fits TRBJ2-7 better. The CDR3 sequence is 15 residues long. Germline V gives CDR1 MNHEY, CDR2 SVGAGI. The CDR3 protein is CASSRGTSGLPEQYF. DNA of the CDR3: TGTGCCAGCAGTCGTGGGACTAGCGGGTTGCCCGAGCAGTACTTC.

The CDR3 reads CSAVDRGGNQPQHF. The CDR3 DNA is TGCAGTGCTGTCGACAGGGGGGGCAATCAGCCCCAGCATTTT. The rearrangement joins TRBV20-1 to TRBJ1-5, with TRBD1 matching 9 bases. The CDR3 extends over 14 amino acids. Germline CDR1 is DFQATT and CDR2 is SNEGSKA (reference sequence). V lost 5 bases, J lost 2 bases, and 4 bases stayed unmatched.

In this sample, this clonotype turned up many times. In nucleotides, the CDR3 is TGTGCCAGCAGTAATCCAGGGAGAAACTCCTACGAGCAGTACTTC. It codes for CASSNPGRNSYEQYF. The chain carries TRBV28 and TRBJ2-7, with D perhaps being TRBD1 or TRBD2 (5 bases each). CDR1 is MDHEN, CDR2 SYDVKM, per germline. The ends were cut back, 5 bases at V and 0 bases at J, with 14 bases in the middle. CDR3 length: 15 amino acids.

J is TRBJ2-7 and V is TRBV10-3, with unresolved D. The V and J ends lost 5 bases and 1 base respectively, with 3 bases between them. In germline, CDR1 is ENHRY, CDR2 SYGVKD. This CDR3 is 11 amino acids long. CDR3 amino acids: CAISPSYEQYF. Written as DNA, the CDR3 is TGTGCCATCAGTCCATCCTACGAGCAGTACTTC.

This clonotype was detected a few times. This rearrangement joins TRBV28 to TRBJ2-1; TRBD2 aligns across 14 bases. This CDR3 is built from 15 residues. The junction had 7 bases not matched to a gene; V was cut back by 5 bases and J by 10 bases. Germline lookup yields CDR1 MDHEN and CDR2 SYDVKM. The CDR3 is CASSTGLAGVEEQFF. The DNA for the CDR3 is TGTGCCAGCAGTACGGGACTAGCGGGAGTAGAGGAGCAGTTCTTC.

In its sample, this clonotype was seen a few times. The chain employs TRBV6-1 and TRBJ1-1; TRBD1 is a possible D gene (5 bases). V lost 6 bases and J lost 4, with 12 bases in between. CDR1 and CDR2 (germline): MNHNS, SASEGT. CDR3 length equals 13 residues. The CDR3 sequence is CASRLDISTEAFF. The CDR3 DNA reads as TGTGCCAGCAGGCTGGACATCTCCACTGAAGCTTTCTTT.

The rearrangement uses TRBV2 and TRBJ2-3; TRBD1 matches at 7 bases. CDR3 size: 16 residues. Germline lookup yields CDR1 SNHLY and CDR2 FYNNEI. V lost 6 bases, J lost 4 bases, and 13 bases stayed unmatched. The CDR3 DNA reads as TGTGCCAGCAGCGCTCCCGGGACAGTTAGGTCAGATACGCAGTATTTT. The encoded protein is CASSAPGTVRSDTQYF.

The rearrangement uses TRBV5-1 and TRBJ2-1, with 10 bases identical to TRBD2. The V gene end was trimmed by 4 bases and the J gene end by 8 bases; junction bases not matched to a gene: 15. Germline-derived CDR1 and CDR2 are SGHRS and YFSETQ. The CDR3 spans 17 residues. The CDR3 loop reads CASSPSSSSGRVHEQFF. As DNA, the CDR3 is TGCGCCAGCAGCCCATCCTCTTCGAGCGGGAGGGTCCATGAGCAGTTCTTC.

The chain combines TRBV29-1 with TRBJ2-5; 10 positions agree with TRBD2. V was pared by 5 bases and J by 11 bases, with 17 bases of the junction left unmatched. The CDR3 runs 15 residues. From germline, CDR1 is SQVTM and CDR2 ANQGSEA. The CDR3 region has the DNA TGCAGCGTTCCATATAAGCGGGGGGGCCCCAATGAGCAGTACTTC. Translating gives CSVPYKRGGPNEQYF. Supplemented by reference TRBV29-1 and TRBJ2-5, the full variable domain reads SAVISQKPSRDICQRGTSLTIQCQVDSQVTMMFWYRQQPGQSLTLIATANQGSEATYESGFVIDKFPISRPNLTFSTLTVSNMSPEDSSIYLCSVPYKRGGPNEQYFGPGTRLLVL.

The chain couples TRBV14 to TRBJ2-1, with D possibly being TRBD1 (6 bases). Germline V lookup: CDR1 SGHDN, CDR2 FVKESK. This CDR3 contains 16 residues. V was cut by 0 bases and J by 0 bases, with 9 bases left in between. In DNA form, the CDR3 reads TGTGCCAGCAGCCAAGATTGGGACAACTCCTACAATGAGCAGTTCTTC. Protein product: CASSQDWDNSYNEQFF.

This clonotype appeared a few times. The gene calls are TRBV20-1 and TRBJ1-1; no clear D gene. In germline, CDR1 is DFQATT, CDR2 SNEGSKA (reference sequence). CDR3 length: 14 amino acids. Trimming removed 6 bases from V and 8 bases from J, with 22 bases in between. CDR3 in amino acids: CSADRRLGVPEAFF. The DNA for the CDR3 is TGCAGTGCGGACCGCCGATTGGGTGTCCCCGAAGCTTTCTTT.

This sequence joins TRBV25-1 and TRBJ1-1; D remains unclear. The germline V gene encodes CDR1 MGHDK and CDR2 SYGVNS. Trimming removed 3 bases at V and 3 bases at J, with 11 bases between. CDR3 length: 14 amino acids. CDR3 DNA sequence: TGTGCCAGCAGTGACTCGGGCCGGTACACTGAAGCTTTCTTT. The encoded protein is CASSDSGRYTEAFF. The variable domain in full, completed from reference TRBV25-1 and TRBJ1-1, reads EADIYQTPRYLVIGTGKKITLECSQTMGHDKMYWYQQDPGMELHLIHYSYGVNSTEKGDLSSESTVSRIRTEHFPLTLESARPSHTSQYLCASSDSGRYTEAFFGQGTRLTVV.

On this clonotype: This sequence may be a read error, since a much larger clone differs from it by one base. The chain has TRBV4-2 and TRBJ2-1; TRBD1 agrees at 7 bases. The CDR3 has 14 amino acids. Germline V gene data show CDR1 as LGHNA and CDR2 as YNFKEQ. Unmatched junction bases numbered 10, after V lost 4 bases and J lost 10 bases. As DNA, the CDR3 is TGTGCCAGCAGCCCCCGCGCAGGGGGAAAGGAGCAGTTCTTC. This codes for CASSPRAGGKEQFF.

V is TRBV28 and J is TRBJ2-1, with TRBD2 as a possible D gene (6 bases). Matching the DNA end better, TRBJ2-7 makes the J call doubtful. Germline V gives CDR1 MDHEN, CDR2 SYDVKM. The CDR3 covers 16 residues. CDR3 region: CASTSPPGVGYNEQYF. The CDR3 region has the DNA TGTGCCAGCACCTCACCGCCGGGAGTGGGGTACAATGAGCAGTACTTC.

In this sample, this clonotype turned up a few times. The V gene is TRBV4-1, the J gene TRBJ1-6, with 9 bases aligning to TRBD1. The germline CDR1 and CDR2 sequences are MGHRA and YSYEKL. The ends lost 4 bases at V and 0 bases at J; junction bases unmatched: 4. This CDR3 has 17 amino acids. The CDR3 is CASSRDREDSYNSPLHF. The CDR3 DNA reads as TGCGCCAGCAGCCGGGACAGGGAAGACTCCTATAATTCACCCCTCCACTTT.

Concerning this clonotype: A read error may account for a junction end that differs from germline. DNA of the CDR3: TGCAGCGCTAGAGGGCGGGAGACCTACAATGAGCAGTTCTTC. The encoded protein is CSARGRETYNEQFF. This chain links TRBV20-1 with TRBJ2-1; 7 nucleotides match TRBD2. There are 14 residues in the CDR3. CDR1 and CDR2 (germline): DFQATT, SNEGSKA (reference sequence).

There are many counts of this clonotype. The rearrangement joins TRBV10-3 to TRBJ2-7; TRBD1 matches 8 bases. This CDR3 spans 15 amino acids. The trim removed 1 base at V and 2 bases at J, leaving 4 bases unmatched. CDR1 is ENHRY and CDR2 is SYGVKD in the germline V gene. This CDR3 is CAISEYLDRAYEQYF. The CDR3 nucleotides are TGTGCCATCAGTGAGTACCTGGACAGGGCCTACGAGCAGTACTTC.